Listed below are T cell receptor beta chains from one sample, sequenced in a study of sequential checkpoint blockade in melanoma. Clones were sequenced by immunoSEQ multiplex PCR, and TCRdb holds only the in-frame ones, with some missing. Of fewer than 4,000 clones listed, roughly 50% are singletons. This specimen was CD8+ T cells sorted from blood (inferred from file names), taken from a patient given nivolumab and ipilimumab in sequence. The receptor source for this set is a human donor with melanoma. Both conserved end residues are part of each CDR3. Each record gives: J gene, clone size, V gene, D gene, CDR3 DNA, CDR3 protein. The D gene is left open where the match is weak. Some rows have no size entry. The others give once, few or many, or a class for an expanded clone.

>TRBJ2-1|few|TRBV9|TRBD2
TGTGCCAGCAGCGTAGGGCGGGGGGGCCTCGATGAGCAGTTCTTC
CASSVGRGGLDEQFF
>TRBJ2-5|-|TRBV6-1|TRBD2
TGTGCCAGCTCCGGTCAACGGGAGGGGGAAGAGACCCAGTACTTC
CASSGQREGEETQYF
>TRBJ2-7|-|TRBV13|TRBD2
TGTGCCAGCAGCTCGGGACTAGCGGGGGGAAGGAGCTCCTACGAGCAGTACTTC
CASSSGLAGGRSSYEQYF
>TRBJ1-2|-|TRBV4-3|TRBD1
TGCGCCAGCAGCCAAGATTATGAGGGACAGGGGCCTCAGAATGGCTACACCTTC
CASSQDYEGQGPQNGYTF
>TRBJ2-1|few|TRBV28|-
TGTGCCAGCAGCACAGACAATGAGCAGTTCTTC
CASSTDNEQFF
>TRBJ2-2|-|TRBV10-3|TRBD2
TGTGCCATCAGCCCGGGGGGGCCTGGCGGGGAGCTGTTTTTT
CAISPGGPGGELFF
>TRBJ1-1|medium-sized|TRBV6-5|-
TGTGCCAGCAGAACAGGGAACACTGAAGCTTTCTTT
CASRTGNTEAFF
>TRBJ1-2|-|TRBV30|TRBD1
TGTGCCTGGGAGGGGACAGGGGGCCCCAATGGCTACACCTTC
CAWEGTGGPNGYTF
>TRBJ2-7|few|TRBV2|TRBD1
TGTGCCAGCGGGACAGAATACGAGCAGTACTTC
CASGTEYEQYF
>TRBJ2-3|medium-sized|TRBV7-2|TRBD2
TGTGCCAGCAGCCTTCTCGGGCGGGGGGGAGCGGATACGCAGTATTTT
CASSLLGRGGADTQYF
>TRBJ2-5|-|TRBV7-9|TRBD1
TGTGCCAGCAGTTCCCGGGACAGTAAAGAGACCCAGTACTTC
CASSSRDSKETQYF
>TRBJ2-7|-|TRBV19|-
TGTGCCAGTAGTACAGGCGCAGGGGAAGGTAACGAGCAGTACTTC
CASSTGAGEGNEQYF
>TRBJ1-2|-|TRBV29-1|-
TGCAGCGTTGACACAGGAGCTCCTCAAGGCTACACCTTC
CSVDTGAPQGYTF
>TRBJ2-2|once|TRBV29-1|-
TGCAGCGTTGACGACGGGAACGGATCCGGGGAGCTGTTTTTT
CSVDDGNGSGELFF
>TRBJ1-5|-|TRBV10-3|TRBD1
TGTGCCATCAGTGCGACAGGGGGCACCAATCAGCCCCAGCATTTT
CAISATGGTNQPQHF
>TRBJ2-7|-|TRBV9|TRBD1
TGTGCCAGCAGCGTAGAGCCCAGCGAGACAGGGCGCTCCTACGAGCAGTACTTC
CASSVEPSETGRSYEQYF
>TRBJ2-5|few|TRBV4-3|TRBD2
TGCGCCAGCAGCCAAGATTCGCGGGGGGGGCAAGAGACCCAGTACTTC
CASSQDSRGGQETQYF
>TRBJ2-6|-|TRBV21-1|-
TGTGCCCGCCTAGGGACTCGCGGACCCCCCTCTGGGGCCAACGTCCTGACTTTC
CARLGTRGPPSGANVLTF
>TRBJ1-2|-|TRBV6-5|-
TGTGCCAGCTCACCCACCGGCAGGGCCGACTATGGCTACACCTTC
CASSPTGRADYGYTF
>TRBJ2-7|-|TRBV9|-
TGTGCCAGCAGCGTAGGCGGGACTGACTACGAGCAGTACTTC
CASSVGGTDYEQYF
>TRBJ2-1|-|TRBV29-1|TRBD2
TGCAGCGTTGAACATGGGACACTAGCGGGAGGATACAATGAGCAGTTCTTC
CSVEHGTLAGGYNEQFF
>TRBJ1-2|-|TRBV4-2|-
TGTGCCAGCAGCCAAGGATCGACCATTGGAGACTATGGCTACACCTTC
CASSQGSTIGDYGYTF
>TRBJ2-7|-|TRBV7-7|TRBD2
TGTGCTAGCAGCCCATTTAGCGGGCCCGCGGAAGAGCAGTACTTC
CASSPFSGPAEEQYF
>TRBJ2-1|-|TRBV7-6|TRBD2
TGTGCCAGCAGCTTAAGACTAGCGGGATTAAATGAGCAGTTCTTC
CASSLRLAGLNEQFF
>TRBJ2-1|-|TRBV9|-
TGTGCCAGCAGCATCGACAACAATGAGCAGTTCTTC
CASSIDNNEQFF
>TRBJ1-1|-|TRBV5-1|-
TGCGCCAGCAGGGGGATGGACTTCGGGACATTAACGAACACTGAAGCTTTCTTT
CASRGMDFGTLTNTEAFF
>TRBJ1-5|-|TRBV27|-
TGTGCCAGCAGATTCACAGGGACAACTCAGCCCCAGCATTTT
CASRFTGTTQPQHF
>TRBJ2-5|-|TRBV7-9|-
TGTGCCAGCAGCTTAATTGGCCCACCCCAGTACTTC
CASSLIGPPQYF
>TRBJ2-1|-|TRBV10-2|-
TGCGCCAGCAGATCGACAGTACTCAATGAGCAGTTCTTC
CASRSTVLNEQFF
>TRBJ2-5|-|TRBV7-8|TRBD1
TGTGCCAGCAGCATCGAAGGGGCCGGGACAGGGGAATACGAGACCCAGTACTTC
CASSIEGAGTGEYETQYF
>TRBJ2-7|-|TRBV6-1|-
TGTGCCAGCAGGGGTAGGGACTCCGAGCAGTACTTC
CASRGRDSEQYF
>TRBJ2-3|-|TRBV6-1|-
TGTGCCAGCAGTGGGGCAGGGGGGCCTACGCAGTATTTT
CASSGAGGPTQYF
>TRBJ2-7|-|TRBV4-1|-
TGCGCCAGCAGCCAAGTTGGAAACGGGGAGTACGAGCAGTACTTC
CASSQVGNGEYEQYF
>TRBJ2-1|-|TRBV7-6|-
TGTGCCAGCAGCTTAGTTCTAGCTTTCGATGAGCAGTTCTTC
CASSLVLAFDEQFF
>TRBJ1-6|-|TRBV2|-
TGTGCCAGCAGTGACGGAGGTTATAATTCACCCCTCCACTTT
CASSDGGYNSPLHF
>TRBJ2-1|few|TRBV15|-
TGTGCCACCGAGACGTCAGCGGGACAGGCCTACAATGAGCAGTTCTTC
CATETSAGQAYNEQFF
>TRBJ2-1|-|TRBV27|TRBD2
TGTGCCAGCAGTCAAACTAGCGGGGCCTACAATGAGCAGTTCTTC
CASSQTSGAYNEQFF
>TRBJ2-3|-|TRBV2|-
TGTGCCAGCGTGACAGGACTGGTCGATACGCAGTATTTT
CASVTGLVDTQYF
>TRBJ2-7|few|TRBV4-2|TRBD2
TGTGCCAGCAGCCAATTTTTAGCGGGAGGATACGAGCAGTACTTC
CASSQFLAGGYEQYF
>TRBJ2-3|-|TRBV5-6|TRBD2
TGTGCCAGCAGCTTGGCCTACGGGACTAAGGTAGATACGCAGTATTTT
CASSLAYGTKVDTQYF
>TRBJ1-2|few|TRBV5-5|-
TGTGCCAGCAGCCGGTCACCTTGGACAGCGAGCTATGGCTACACCTTC
CASSRSPWTASYGYTF
>TRBJ2-5|-|TRBV4-3|-
TGCGCCAGCAGCGATCTCTACATGGCCAGGCAAGAGACCCAGTACTTC
CASSDLYMARQETQYF
>TRBJ2-7|-|TRBV7-8|TRBD2
TGTGCCAGCAGCTTTTTTTTGTCGGTGGGAGGGCTTGAAGAGCAGTACTTC
CASSFFLSVGGLEEQYF